This entry features one T cell receptor beta chain sequence. Its antigen is undetermined. The data were obtained in a study of cytomegalovirus exposure and HLA in healthy donors. Study-wide background: Membership in the Caucasian-associated ancestry cluster was found for 65% to 85% of roughly 400 genotyped donors.

This PCR relied on a set of 60 Vbeta primers and 13 Jbeta primers. The data were produced by immunoSEQ multiplex PCR, yet TCRdb's version contains in-frame clones alone and is incomplete. The sample contains 85,000 to 95,000 clones, under 9% of which appear only once. Study findings and constraints: Among the CMV-associated chains, a few were confirmed in vitro as specific for CMV antigens. Follow-up analysis later connected one missense variant in DCLRE1C with trimming of TCR beta V- and J-genes. For most TCR sequences rarity was the rule, although some public TCRs occurred in many donors.

Sequencing was carried out using PBMCs. The source is a man in his forties or fifties in good health and CMV-seronegative.

CDR3 coding DNA: TGTGCCAGCAGCTTCCGGACAGCAAAGCCTGGAAACACCATATATTTT. Protein: CASSFRTAKPGNTIYF. The chain links TRBV13 to TRBJ1-3; TRBD1 might be the D (6 bases). CDR3 length equals 16 residues. Germline V gene data show CDR1 as PRHDT and CDR2 as FYEKMQ (reference sequence). V lost 3 bases to trimming and J lost 2 bases, with 14 bases between them.